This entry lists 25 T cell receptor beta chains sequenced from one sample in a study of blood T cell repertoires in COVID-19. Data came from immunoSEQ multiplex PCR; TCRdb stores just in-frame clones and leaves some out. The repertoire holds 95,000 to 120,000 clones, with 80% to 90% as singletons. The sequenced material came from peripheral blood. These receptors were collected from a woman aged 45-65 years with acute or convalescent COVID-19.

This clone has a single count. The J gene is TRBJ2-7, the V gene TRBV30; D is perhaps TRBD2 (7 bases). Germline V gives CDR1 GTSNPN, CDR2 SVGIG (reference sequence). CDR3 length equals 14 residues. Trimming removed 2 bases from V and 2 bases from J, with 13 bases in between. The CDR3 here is CAWSIEGGPYEQYF. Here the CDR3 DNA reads TGTGCCTGGAGTATAGAGGGGGGGCCCTACGAGCAGTACTTC.

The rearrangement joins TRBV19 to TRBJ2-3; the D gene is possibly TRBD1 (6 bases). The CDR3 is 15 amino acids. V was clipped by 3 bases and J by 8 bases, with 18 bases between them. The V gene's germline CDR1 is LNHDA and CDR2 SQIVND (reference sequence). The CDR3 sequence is CASSISGQGGATQYF. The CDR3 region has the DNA TGTGCCAGTAGTATCTCGGGACAAGGTGGAGCTACGCAGTATTTT.

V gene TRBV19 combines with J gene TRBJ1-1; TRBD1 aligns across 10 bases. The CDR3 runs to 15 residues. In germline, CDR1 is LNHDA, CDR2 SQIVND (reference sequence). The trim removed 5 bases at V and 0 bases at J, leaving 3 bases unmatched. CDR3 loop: CASSRGTGVNTEAFF. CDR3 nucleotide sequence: TGTGCCAGTAGTCGTGGGACAGGGGTGAACACTGAAGCTTTCTTT. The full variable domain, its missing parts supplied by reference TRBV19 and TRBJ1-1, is DGGITQSPKYLFRKEGQNVTLSCEQNLNHDAMYWYRQDPGQGLRLIYYSQIVNDFQKGDIAEGYSVSREKKESFPLTVTSAQKNPTAFYLCASSRGTGVNTEAFFGQGTRLTVV.

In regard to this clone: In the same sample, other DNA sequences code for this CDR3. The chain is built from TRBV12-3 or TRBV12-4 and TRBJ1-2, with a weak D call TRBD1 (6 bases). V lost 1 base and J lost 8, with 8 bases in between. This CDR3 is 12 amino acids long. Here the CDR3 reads CASSLGGRGYTF. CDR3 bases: TGTGCCAGCAGTTTAGGGGGGCGCGGCTACACCTTC.

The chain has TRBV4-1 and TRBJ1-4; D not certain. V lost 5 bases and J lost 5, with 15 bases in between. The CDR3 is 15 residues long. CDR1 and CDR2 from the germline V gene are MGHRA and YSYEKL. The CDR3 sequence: CASSTPGRGNEKLFF. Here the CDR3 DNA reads TGCGCCAGCAGCACCCCCGGGAGAGGAAATGAAAAACTGTTTTTT.

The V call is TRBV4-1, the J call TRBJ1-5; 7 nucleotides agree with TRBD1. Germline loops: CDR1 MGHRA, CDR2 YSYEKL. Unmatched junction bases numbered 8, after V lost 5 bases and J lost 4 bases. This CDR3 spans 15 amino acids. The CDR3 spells CASSTEGAVNQPQHF. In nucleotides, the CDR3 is TGCGCCAGCAGCACCGAGGGGGCCGTTAATCAGCCCCAGCATTTT.

The CDR3 protein is CASSLDRVYNEQFF. DNA of the CDR3: TGCGCCAGCAGCCTGGACAGGGTTTACAATGAGCAGTTCTTC. The chain employs TRBV5-1 and TRBJ2-1, with 8 bases matching TRBD1. Germline V CDR1 and CDR2: SGHRS, YFSETQ. V lost 4 bases, J lost 4 bases, and 4 bases stayed unmatched. The CDR3 contains 14 residues.

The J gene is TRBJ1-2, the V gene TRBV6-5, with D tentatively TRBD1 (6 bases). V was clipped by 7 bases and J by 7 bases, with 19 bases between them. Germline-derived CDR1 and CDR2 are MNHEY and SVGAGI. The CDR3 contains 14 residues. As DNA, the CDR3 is TGTGCCAGCACCGGGCGCGGGGGCGTGGGTGGCTACACCTTC. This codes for CASTGRGGVGGYTF.

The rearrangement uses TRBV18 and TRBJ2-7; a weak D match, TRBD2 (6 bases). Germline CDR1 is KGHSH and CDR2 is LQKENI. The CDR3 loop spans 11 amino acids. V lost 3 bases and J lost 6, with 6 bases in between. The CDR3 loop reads CASSPGGEQYF. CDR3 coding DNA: TGTGCCAGCTCACCGGGGGGCGAGCAGTACTTC. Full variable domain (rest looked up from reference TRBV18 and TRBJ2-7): NAGVMQNPRHLVRRRGQEARLRCSPMKGHSHVYWYRQLPEEGLKFMVYLQKENIIDESGMPKERFSAEFPKEGPSILRIQQVVRGDSAAYFCASSPGGEQYFGPGTRLTVT.

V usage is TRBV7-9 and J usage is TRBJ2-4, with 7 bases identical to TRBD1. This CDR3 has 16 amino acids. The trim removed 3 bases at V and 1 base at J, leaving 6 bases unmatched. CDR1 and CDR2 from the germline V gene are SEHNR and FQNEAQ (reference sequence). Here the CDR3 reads CASSFTSTGAKNIQYF. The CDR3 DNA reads TGTGCCAGCAGCTTCACCTCGACAGGGGCCAAAAACATTCAGTACTTC.

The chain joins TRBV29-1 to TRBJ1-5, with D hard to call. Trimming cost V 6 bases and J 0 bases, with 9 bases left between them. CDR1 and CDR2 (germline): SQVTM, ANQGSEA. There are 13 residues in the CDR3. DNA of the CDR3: TGCAGCGTACGAGAGAATAGCAATCAGCCCCAGCATTTT. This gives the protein CSVRENSNQPQHF. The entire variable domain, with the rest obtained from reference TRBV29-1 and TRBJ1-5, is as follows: SAVISQKPSRDICQRGTSLTIQCQVDSQVTMMFWYRQQPGQSLTLIATANQGSEATYESGFVIDKFPISRPNLTFSTLTVSNMSPEDSSIYLCSVRENSNQPQHFGDGTRLSIL.

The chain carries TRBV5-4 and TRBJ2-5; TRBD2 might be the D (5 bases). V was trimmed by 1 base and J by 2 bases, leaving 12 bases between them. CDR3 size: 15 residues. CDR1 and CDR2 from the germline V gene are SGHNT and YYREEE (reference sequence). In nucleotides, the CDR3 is TGTGCCAGCAGCTTGAAGTTAAGCGGACAAGAGACCCAGTACTTC. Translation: CASSLKLSGQETQYF.

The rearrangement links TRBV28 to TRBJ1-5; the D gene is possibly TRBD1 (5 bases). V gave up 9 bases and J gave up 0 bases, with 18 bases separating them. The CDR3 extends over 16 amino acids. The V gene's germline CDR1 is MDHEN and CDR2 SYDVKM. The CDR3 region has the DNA TGTGCCAGTCGCCTCGGTGGGACTTATAGCAATCAGCCCCAGCATTTT. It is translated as CASRLGGTYSNQPQHF. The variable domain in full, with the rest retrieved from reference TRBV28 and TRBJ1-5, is DVKVTQSSRYLVKRTGEKVFLECVQDMDHENMFWYRQDPGLGLRLIYFSYDVKMKEKGDIPEGYSVSREKKERFSLILESASTNQTSMYLCASRLGGTYSNQPQHFGDGTRLSIL.

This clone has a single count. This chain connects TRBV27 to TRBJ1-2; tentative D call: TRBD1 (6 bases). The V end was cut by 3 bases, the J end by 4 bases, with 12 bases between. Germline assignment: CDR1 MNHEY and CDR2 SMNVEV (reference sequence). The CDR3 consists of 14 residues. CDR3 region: CASSLGQGTYGYTF. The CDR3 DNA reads TGTGCCAGCAGTTTGGGGCAGGGGACCTATGGCTACACCTTC.

This chain's CDR3 is CASSPPSQGYFETQYF. The CDR3 region has the DNA TGTGCCAGCTCACCACCCAGCCAGGGATACTTCGAGACCCAGTACTTC. This chain links TRBV18 with TRBJ2-5; D possibly corresponds to TRBD1 (5 bases). V lost 0 bases to trimming and J lost 5 bases, with 16 bases between them. Germline lookup yields CDR1 KGHSH and CDR2 LQKENI. The CDR3 covers 16 residues.

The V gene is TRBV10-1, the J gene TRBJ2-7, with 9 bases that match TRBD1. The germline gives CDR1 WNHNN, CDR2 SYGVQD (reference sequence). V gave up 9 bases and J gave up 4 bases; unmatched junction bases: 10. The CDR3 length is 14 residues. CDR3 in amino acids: CASPEQGAPYEQYF. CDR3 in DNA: TGCGCCAGTCCTGAACAGGGGGCGCCGTACGAGCAGTACTTC.

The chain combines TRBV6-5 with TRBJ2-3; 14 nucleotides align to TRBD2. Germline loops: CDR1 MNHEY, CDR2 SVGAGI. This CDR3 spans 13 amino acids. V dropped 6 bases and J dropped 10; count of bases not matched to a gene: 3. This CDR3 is CASRRLAGGAQYF. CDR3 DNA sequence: TGTGCCAGCAGGAGACTAGCGGGAGGGGCGCAGTATTTT.

CDR3 loop: CATSDAAGTGVRDEQFF. CDR3 DNA sequence: TGTGCCACCAGTGATGCGGCCGGGACAGGGGTTAGGGATGAGCAGTTCTTC. J is TRBJ2-1 and V is TRBV24-1, with 10 bases that match TRBD1. Trimming removed 3 bases from V and 8 bases from J; junction bases left unmatched: 12. This CDR3 comprises 17 residues. The V gene's germline CDR1 is KGHDR and CDR2 SFDVKD.

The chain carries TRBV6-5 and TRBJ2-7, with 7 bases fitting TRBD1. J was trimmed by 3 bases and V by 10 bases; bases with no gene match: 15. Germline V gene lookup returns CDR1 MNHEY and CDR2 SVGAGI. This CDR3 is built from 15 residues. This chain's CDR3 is CATTSITGAFYEQYF. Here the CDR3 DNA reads TGTGCCACCACTTCTATTACAGGGGCATTCTACGAGCAGTACTTC.

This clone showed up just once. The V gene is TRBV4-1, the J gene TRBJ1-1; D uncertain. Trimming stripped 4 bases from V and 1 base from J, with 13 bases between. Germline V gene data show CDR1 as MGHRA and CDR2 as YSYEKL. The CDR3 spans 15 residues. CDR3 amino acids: CASSPQLGRNTEAFF. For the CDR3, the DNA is TGCGCCAGCAGCCCCCAATTGGGCAGGAACACTGAAGCTTTCTTT.

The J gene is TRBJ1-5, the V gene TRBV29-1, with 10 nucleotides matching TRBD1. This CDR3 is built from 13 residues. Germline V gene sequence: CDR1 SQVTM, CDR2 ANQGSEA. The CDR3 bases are TGCGGGACAGGGGAAAATAGCAATCAGCCCCAGCATTTT. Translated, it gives CGTGENSNQPQHF. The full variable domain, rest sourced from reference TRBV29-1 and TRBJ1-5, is SAVISQKPSRDICQRGTSLTIQCQVDSQVTMMFWYRQQPGQSLTLIATANQGSEATYESGFVIDKFPISRPNLTFSTLTVSNMSPEDSSIYLCGTGENSNQPQHFGDGTRLSIL.

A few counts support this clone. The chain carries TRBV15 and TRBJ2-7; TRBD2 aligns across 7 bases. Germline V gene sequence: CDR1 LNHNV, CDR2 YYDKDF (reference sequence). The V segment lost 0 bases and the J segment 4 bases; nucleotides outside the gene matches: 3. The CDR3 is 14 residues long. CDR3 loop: CATSRESGGYEQYF. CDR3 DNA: TGTGCCACCAGCAGAGAGTCCGGGGGGTACGAGCAGTACTTC.

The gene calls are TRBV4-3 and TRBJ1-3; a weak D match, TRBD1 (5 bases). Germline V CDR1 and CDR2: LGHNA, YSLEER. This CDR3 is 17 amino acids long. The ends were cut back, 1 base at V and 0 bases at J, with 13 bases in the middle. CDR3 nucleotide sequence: TGCGCCAGCAGCCAAGCCGCTGGGGCCGGCTCTGGAAACACCATATATTTT. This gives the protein CASSQAAGAGSGNTIYF.

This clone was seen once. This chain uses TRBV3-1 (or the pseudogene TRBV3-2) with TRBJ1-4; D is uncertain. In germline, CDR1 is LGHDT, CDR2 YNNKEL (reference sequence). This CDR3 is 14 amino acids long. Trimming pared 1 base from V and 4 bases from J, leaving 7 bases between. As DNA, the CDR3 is TGTGCCAGCAGCCAAGCAGACTATAATGAAAAACTGTTTTTT. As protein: CASSQADYNEKLFF.

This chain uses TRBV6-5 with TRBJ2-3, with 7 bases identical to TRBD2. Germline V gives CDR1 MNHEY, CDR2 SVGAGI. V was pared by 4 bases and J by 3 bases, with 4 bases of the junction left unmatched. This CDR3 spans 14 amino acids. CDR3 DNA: TGTGCCAGCAGTTTCGTCGGGGGGACAGATACGCAGTATTTT. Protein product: CASSFVGGTDTQYF.